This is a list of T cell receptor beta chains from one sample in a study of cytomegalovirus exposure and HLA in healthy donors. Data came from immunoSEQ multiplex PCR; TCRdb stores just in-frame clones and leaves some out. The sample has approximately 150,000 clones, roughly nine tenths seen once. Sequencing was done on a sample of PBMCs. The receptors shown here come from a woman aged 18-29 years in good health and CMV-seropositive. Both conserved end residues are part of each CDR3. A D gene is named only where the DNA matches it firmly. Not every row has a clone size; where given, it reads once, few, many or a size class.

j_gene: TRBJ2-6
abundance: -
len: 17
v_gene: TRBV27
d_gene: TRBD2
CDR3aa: CASSLSGRGRGANVLTF
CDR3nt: TGTGCCAGCAGTTTATCAGGACGCGGGAGGGGGGCCAACGTCCTGACTTTC

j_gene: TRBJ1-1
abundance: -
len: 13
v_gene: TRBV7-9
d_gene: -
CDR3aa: CASSPQGYTEAFF
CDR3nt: TGTGCCAGCAGCCCACAGGGATACACTGAAGCTTTCTTT

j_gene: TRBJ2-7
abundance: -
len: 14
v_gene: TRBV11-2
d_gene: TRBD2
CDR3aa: CASSSGLAEYEQYF
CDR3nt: TGTGCCAGCAGCTCCGGACTAGCGGAGTACGAGCAGTACTTC

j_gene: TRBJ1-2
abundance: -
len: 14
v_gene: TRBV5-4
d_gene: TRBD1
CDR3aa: CASNSGGQLYGYTF
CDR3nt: TGTGCCAGCAACTCAGGGGGACAACTTTATGGCTACACCTTC

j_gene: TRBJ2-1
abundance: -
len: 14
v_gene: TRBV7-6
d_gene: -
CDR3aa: CASSPRGSGNEQFF
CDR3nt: TGTGCCAGCAGCCCTAGGGGTAGCGGCAATGAGCAGTTCTTC

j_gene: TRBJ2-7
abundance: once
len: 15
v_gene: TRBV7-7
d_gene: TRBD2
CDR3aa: CASSFTSGRPGEQYF
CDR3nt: TGTGCTAGCAGCTTTACTAGCGGCCGTCCAGGGGAGCAGTACTTC

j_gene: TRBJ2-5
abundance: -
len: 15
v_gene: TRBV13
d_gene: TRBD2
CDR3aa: CASRESSGWQETQYF
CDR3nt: TGTGCCAGCAGGGAATCTAGCGGGTGGCAAGAGACCCAGTACTTC

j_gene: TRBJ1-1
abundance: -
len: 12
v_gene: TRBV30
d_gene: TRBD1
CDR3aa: CAWGQGDTEAFF
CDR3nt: TGTGCCTGGGGACAGGGGGACACTGAAGCTTTCTTT

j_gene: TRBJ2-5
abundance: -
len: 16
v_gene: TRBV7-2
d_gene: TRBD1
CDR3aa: CASSLWDRGQQETQYF
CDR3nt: TGTGCCAGCAGCCTTTGGGACAGGGGGCAGCAAGAGACCCAGTACTTC

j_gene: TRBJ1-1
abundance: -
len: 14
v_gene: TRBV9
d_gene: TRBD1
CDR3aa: CASSPQGGHTEAFF
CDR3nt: TGTGCCAGCAGCCCCCAAGGGGGCCACACTGAAGCTTTCTTT

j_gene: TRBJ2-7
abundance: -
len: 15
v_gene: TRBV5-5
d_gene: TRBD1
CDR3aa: CASSLWGTGGGEQYF
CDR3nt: TGTGCCAGCAGCTTGTGGGGGACAGGGGGCGGCGAGCAGTACTTC

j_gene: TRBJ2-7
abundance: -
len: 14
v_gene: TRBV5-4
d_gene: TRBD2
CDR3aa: CASSPSSGGYEQYF
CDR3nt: TGTGCCAGCAGCCCTTCTAGCGGTGGCTACGAGCAGTACTTC

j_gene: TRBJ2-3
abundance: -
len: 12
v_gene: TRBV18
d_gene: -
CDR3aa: CASFRSTDTQYF
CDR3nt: TGTGCCAGCTTTAGAAGCACAGATACGCAGTATTTT

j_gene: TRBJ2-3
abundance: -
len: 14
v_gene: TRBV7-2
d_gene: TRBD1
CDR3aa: CASSFRQGADTQYF
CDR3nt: TGTGCCAGCAGCTTTCGACAGGGTGCAGATACGCAGTATTTT

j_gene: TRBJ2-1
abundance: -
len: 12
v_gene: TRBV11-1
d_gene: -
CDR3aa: CASSLQGNEQFF
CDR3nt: TGTGCCAGCAGCTTACAGGGGAATGAGCAGTTCTTC

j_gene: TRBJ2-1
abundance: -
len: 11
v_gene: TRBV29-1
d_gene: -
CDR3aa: CSVRVRNEQFF
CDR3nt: TGCAGCGTCCGGGTCCGGAATGAGCAGTTCTTC

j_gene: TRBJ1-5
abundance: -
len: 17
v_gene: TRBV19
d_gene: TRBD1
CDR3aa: CASSIDRGQGSNQPQHF
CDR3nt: TGTGCCAGTAGTATCGACAGGGGCCAAGGTAGCAATCAGCCCCAGCATTTT

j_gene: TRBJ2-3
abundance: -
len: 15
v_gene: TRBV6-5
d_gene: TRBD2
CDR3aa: CATNQAGVGTDTQYF
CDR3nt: TGTGCCACGAACCAAGCGGGAGTAGGGACAGATACGCAGTATTTT

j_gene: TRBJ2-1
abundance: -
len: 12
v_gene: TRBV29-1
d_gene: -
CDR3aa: CSVASGVNEQFF
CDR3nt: TGCAGCGTTGCCTCCGGGGTGAATGAGCAGTTCTTC

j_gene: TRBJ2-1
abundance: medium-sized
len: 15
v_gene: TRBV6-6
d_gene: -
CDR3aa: CASATGHRGRVEQFF
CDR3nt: TGTGCCAGCGCCACCGGTCATCGGGGGAGAGTTGAGCAGTTCTTC

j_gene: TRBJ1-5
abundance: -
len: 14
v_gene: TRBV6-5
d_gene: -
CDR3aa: CASSPPGVGQPQHF
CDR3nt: TGTGCCAGCAGTCCTCCCGGGGTCGGACAGCCCCAGCATTTT

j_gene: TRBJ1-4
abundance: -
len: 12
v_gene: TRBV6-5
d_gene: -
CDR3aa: CASGTRGGELFF
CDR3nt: TGTGCCAGCGGAACCCGGGGAGGGGAACTGTTTTTT

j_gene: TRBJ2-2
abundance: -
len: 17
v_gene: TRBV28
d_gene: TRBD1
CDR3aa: CASTSSRTGRITGELFF
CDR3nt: TGTGCCAGCACCTCCTCACGGACAGGTCGTATCACCGGGGAGCTGTTTTTT

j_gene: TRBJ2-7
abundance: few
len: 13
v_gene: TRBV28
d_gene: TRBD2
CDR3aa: CATTGGLATEQYF
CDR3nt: TGTGCCACCACTGGGGGACTAGCGACCGAGCAGTACTTC

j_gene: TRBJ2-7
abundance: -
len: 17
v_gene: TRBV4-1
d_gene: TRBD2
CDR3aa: CASSQGWASGNSYEQYF
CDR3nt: TGCGCCAGCAGCCAAGGCTGGGCTAGCGGGAACTCGTACGAGCAGTACTTC

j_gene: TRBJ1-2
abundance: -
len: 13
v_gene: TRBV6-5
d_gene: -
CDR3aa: CASTRGSGYGYTF
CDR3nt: TGTGCCAGCACCCGCGGGTCTGGCTATGGCTACACCTTC

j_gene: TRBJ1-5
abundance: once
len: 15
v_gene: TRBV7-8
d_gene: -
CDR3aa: CASSLGWGGNQPQHF
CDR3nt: TGTGCCAGCAGCTTAGGATGGGGGGGCAATCAGCCCCAGCATTTT

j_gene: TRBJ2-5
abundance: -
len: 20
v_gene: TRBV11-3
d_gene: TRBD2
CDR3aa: CASSTRASGRLAGGLETQYF
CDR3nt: TGTGCCAGCAGCACCCGGGCATCTGGGAGACTAGCGGGAGGTTTAGAGACCCAGTACTTC

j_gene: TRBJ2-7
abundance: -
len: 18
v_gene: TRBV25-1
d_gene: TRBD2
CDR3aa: CASSESQLAGGWGDEQYF
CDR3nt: TGTGCCAGCAGTGAATCCCAGCTAGCGGGAGGCTGGGGGGACGAGCAGTACTTC

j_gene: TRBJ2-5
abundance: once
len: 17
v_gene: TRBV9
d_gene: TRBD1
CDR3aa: CASSVDLDRGQSGTQYF
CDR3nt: TGTGCCAGCAGCGTAGATCTGGACAGGGGACAATCAGGGACCCAGTACTTC